This T cell receptor (beta chain) was found in a study of shared clonotypes between healthy human individuals. Data came from immunoSEQ multiplex PCR; TCRdb stores just in-frame clones and leaves some out. Of approximately 1.5 million clones listed, approximately 98.5% are singletons. The CDR3 is made up of 19 amino acids. The sequence was obtained from a man younger than 45 in good health. Sequencing was carried out using naive CD4+ T cells sorted from blood. Stated subset: CD45RA+ positively selected. V and J are TRBV1 and TRBJ2-2. TRBV1 is a documented pseudogene. The CDR3, as DNA: TGCACCAGCAGCTCGAGCACCCTGGCAGAAATCTGCAATCCCGGGGAGCTGTTTTTT. This sequence encodes CTSSSSTLAEICNPGELFF.